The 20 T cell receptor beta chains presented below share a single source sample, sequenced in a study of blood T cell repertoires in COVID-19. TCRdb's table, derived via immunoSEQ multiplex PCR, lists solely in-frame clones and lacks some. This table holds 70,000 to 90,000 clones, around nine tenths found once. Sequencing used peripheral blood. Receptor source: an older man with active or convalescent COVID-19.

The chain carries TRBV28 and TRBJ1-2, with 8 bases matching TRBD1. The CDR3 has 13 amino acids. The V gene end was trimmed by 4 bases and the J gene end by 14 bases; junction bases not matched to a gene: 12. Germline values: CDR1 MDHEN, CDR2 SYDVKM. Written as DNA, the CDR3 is TGTGCCAGCAGTTCCGGACAGGGCTATAGTTGGACCTTC. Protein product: CASSSGQGYSWTF.

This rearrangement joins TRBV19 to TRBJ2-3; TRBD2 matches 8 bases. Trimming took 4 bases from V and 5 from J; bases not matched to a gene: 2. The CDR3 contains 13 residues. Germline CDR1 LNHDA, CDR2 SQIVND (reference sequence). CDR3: CASSTGGGDTQYF. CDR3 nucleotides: TGTGCCAGTAGTACCGGGGGGGGAGATACGCAGTATTTT.

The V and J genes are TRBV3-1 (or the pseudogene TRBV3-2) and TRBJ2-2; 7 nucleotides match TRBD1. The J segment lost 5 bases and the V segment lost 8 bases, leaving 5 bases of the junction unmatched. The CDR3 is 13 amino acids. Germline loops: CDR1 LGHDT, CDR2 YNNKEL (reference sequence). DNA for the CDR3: TGTGCCAGCGCAGGGGGTCGAACCGGGGAGCTGTTTTTT. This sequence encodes CASAGGRTGELFF.

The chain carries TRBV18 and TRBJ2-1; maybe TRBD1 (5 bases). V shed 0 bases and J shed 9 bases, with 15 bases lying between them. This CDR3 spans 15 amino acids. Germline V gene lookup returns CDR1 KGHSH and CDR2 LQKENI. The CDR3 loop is CASSPPQGVGGEQFF. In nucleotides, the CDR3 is TGTGCCAGCTCACCACCCCAGGGCGTAGGTGGTGAGCAGTTCTTC.

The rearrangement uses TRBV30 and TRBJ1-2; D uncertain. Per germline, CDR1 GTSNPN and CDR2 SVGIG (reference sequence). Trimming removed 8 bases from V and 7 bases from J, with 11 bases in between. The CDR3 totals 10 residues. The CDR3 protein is CALFSGGYTF. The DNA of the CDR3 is TGTGCCCTGTTTTCGGGTGGCTACACCTTC.

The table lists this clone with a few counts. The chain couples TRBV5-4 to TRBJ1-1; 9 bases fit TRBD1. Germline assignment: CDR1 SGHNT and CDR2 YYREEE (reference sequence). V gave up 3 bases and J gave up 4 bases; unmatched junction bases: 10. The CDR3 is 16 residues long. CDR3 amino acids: CASSSFDRGYGTEAFF. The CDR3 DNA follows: TGTGCCAGCAGCTCCTTCGACAGGGGGTACGGCACTGAAGCTTTCTTT.

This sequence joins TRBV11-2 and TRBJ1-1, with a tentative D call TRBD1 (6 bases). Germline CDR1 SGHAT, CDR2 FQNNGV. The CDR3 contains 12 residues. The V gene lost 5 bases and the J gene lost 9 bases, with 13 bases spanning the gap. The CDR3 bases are TGTGCCAGCAGCCACGGACAGACTCAAGCTTTCTTT. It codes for CASSHGQTQAFF.

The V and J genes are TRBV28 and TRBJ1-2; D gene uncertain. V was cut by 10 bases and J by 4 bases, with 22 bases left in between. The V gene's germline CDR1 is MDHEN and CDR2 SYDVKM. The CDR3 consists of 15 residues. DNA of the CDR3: TGTGCCACCTTGGGAGGGAGGGATAGCTTCTATGGCTACACCTTC. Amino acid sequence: CATLGGRDSFYGYTF.

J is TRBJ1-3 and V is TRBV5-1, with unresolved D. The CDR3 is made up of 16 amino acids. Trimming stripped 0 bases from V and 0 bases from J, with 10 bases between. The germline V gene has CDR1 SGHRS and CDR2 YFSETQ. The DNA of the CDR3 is TGCGCCAGCAGCTTGGGGAGCCTCTCCTCTGGAAACACCATATATTTT. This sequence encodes CASSLGSLSSGNTIYF.

The CDR3 nucleotides are TGTGCCAGCTCACCAGTGCGGGGGGGCGAGAACACTGAAGCTTTCTTT. Its protein product is CASSPVRGGENTEAFF. The J gene is TRBJ1-1, the V gene TRBV18; the D gene is possibly TRBD1 (6 bases). CDR3 length: 16 amino acids. V was shortened by 2 bases and J by 1 base, with 14 bases between the two germline ends. The V gene's germline CDR1 is KGHSH and CDR2 LQKENI. Full variable domain (outside the CDR3, taken from reference TRBV18 and TRBJ1-1): NAGVMQNPRHLVRRRGQEARLRCSPMKGHSHVYWYRQLPEEGLKFMVYLQKENIIDESGMPKERFSAEFPKEGPSILRIQQVVRGDSAAYFCASSPVRGGENTEAFFGQGTRLTVV.

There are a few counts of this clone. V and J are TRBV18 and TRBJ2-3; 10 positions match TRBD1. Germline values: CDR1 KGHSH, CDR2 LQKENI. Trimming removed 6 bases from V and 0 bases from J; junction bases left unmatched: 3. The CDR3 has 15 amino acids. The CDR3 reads CASSRQGASTDTQYF. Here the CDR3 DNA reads TGTGCCAGCTCGCGACAGGGGGCTAGCACAGATACGCAGTATTTT.

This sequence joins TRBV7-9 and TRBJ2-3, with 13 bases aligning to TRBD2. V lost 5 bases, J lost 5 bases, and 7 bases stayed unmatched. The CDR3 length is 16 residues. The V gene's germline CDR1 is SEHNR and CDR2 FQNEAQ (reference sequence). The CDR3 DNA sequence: TGTGCCAGCAGCCGGACTAGCGGGAGAAGGGGAGATACGCAGTATTTT. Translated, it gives CASSRTSGRRGDTQYF. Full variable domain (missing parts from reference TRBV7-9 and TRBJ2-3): DTGVSQNPRHKITKRGQNVTFRCDPISEHNRLYWYRQTLGQGPEFLTYFQNEAQLEKSRLLSDRFSAERPKGSFSTLEIQRTEQGDSAMYLCASSRTSGRRGDTQYFGPGTRLTVL.

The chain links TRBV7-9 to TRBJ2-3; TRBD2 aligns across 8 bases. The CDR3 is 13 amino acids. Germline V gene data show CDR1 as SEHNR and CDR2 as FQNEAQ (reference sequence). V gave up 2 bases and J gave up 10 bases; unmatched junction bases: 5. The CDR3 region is CASSLLTSVAQYF. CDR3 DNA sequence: TGTGCCAGCAGCTTATTGACTAGCGTGGCGCAGTATTTT.

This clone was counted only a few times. The CDR3 DNA reads TGTGCCATCAGTGAACCAGGGAAAAACACTGAAGCTTTCTTT. Its protein product is CAISEPGKNTEAFF. This rearrangement joins TRBV10-3 to TRBJ1-1; D perhaps matches TRBD1 (5 bases). CDR3 length equals 14 residues. Germline CDR1 and CDR2: ENHRY and SYGVKD. V lost 3 bases, J lost 2 bases, and 10 bases lay in between.

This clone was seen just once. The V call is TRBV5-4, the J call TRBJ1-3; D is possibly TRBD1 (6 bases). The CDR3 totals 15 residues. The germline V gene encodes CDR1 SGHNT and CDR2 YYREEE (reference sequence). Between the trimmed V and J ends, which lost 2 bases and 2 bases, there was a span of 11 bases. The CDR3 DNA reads TGTGCCAGCAGCTTCGGGACAACAACTGGAAACACCATATATTTT. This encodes CASSFGTTTGNTIYF.

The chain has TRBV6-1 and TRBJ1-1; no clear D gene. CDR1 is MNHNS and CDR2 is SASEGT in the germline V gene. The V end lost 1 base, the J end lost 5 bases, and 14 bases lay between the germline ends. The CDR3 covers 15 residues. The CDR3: CASSEEGGLRTEAFF. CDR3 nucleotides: TGTGCCAGCAGTGAAGAAGGAGGGTTGCGAACTGAAGCTTTCTTT.

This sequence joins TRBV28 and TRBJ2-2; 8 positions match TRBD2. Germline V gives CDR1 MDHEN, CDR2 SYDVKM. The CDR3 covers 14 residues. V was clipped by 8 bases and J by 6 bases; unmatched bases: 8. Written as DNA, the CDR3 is TGTGCCAGCGAAACCGGACTAGCCGCCGGGGAGCTGTTTTTT. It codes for CASETGLAAGELFF.

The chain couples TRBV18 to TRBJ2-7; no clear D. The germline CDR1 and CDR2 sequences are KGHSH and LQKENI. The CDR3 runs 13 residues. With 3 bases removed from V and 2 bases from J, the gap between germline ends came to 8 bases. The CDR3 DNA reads TGTGCCAGCTCACCCTCCGGTACCTACGAGCAGTACGTC. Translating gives CASSPSGTYEQYV.

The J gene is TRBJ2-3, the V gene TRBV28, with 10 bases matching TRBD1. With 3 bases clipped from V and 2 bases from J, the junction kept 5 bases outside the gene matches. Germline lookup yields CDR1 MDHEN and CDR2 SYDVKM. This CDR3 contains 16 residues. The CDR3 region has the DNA TGTGCCAGCAGTTTCCAGACAGGGGGCCACACAGATACGCAGTATTTT. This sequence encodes CASSFQTGGHTDTQYF.

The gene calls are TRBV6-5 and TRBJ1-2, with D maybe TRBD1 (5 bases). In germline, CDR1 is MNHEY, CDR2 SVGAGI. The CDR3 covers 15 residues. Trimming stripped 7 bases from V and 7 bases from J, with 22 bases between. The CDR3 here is CASTKGRGSAFGYTF. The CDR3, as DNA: TGTGCCAGCACCAAGGGGAGGGGATCGGCTTTTGGCTACACCTTC.